This T cell receptor beta chain was captured by sequencing in a study of T cell repertoires in cytomegalovirus infection. About the study: Indications came from public TCR beta signatures; they pointed to CMV infection and to a matching HLA type. Findings and limits, study-wide: Identification of carriers of CMV plus the relevant HLA was performed using cumulative public TCR beta family frequency. Dominating the ex vivo response were HLA-C-restricted CMV-specific TCR beta clonotypes.

TCRdb called the reads again in MiXCR, with one record for every CDR3 protein. There are under 350,000 distinct CDR3 sequences in the sample; around 9.5% occur only once, and about 3.9% lies in the top ten. This clonotype was found a few times. Its antigen is unidentified. The clonotype originates from a human donor in good health (CMV status not recorded). Some clones in this sample may be carry-over from other donors' samples. Sequenced sample: PBMCs.

In nucleotides, the CDR3 is TGTGCCTGGAGCGCGACAGCCTCCAATCAGCCCCAGCATTTT. Residues: CAWSATASNQPQHF. The rearrangement links TRBV30 to TRBJ1-5; TRBD1 might be the D (5 bases). Germline loops: CDR1 GTSNPN, CDR2 SVGIG (reference sequence). This CDR3 has 14 amino acids. Trimming left V 3 bases short and J 3 bases short, with 12 bases between.